The 19 T cell receptor beta chains given below trace back to one sample, sequenced in a study of T cell responses to AZD1222 COVID-19 vaccine. Profiled with immunoSEQ multiplex PCR; TCRdb holds only in-frame clones, not every one. Here the sample spans 150,000 or so clones, about 90% being singletons. The sample was peripheral blood, taken on day 0 of MenACWY control vaccination. The receptors derive from an adult in good health.

This clone was detected a few times. The chain couples TRBV27 to TRBJ1-1; possibly TRBD1 for D (5 bases). The CDR3 spans 14 residues. V was shortened by 6 bases and J by 1 base, with 12 bases between the two germline ends. The germline gives CDR1 MNHEY, CDR2 SMNVEV (reference sequence). DNA of the CDR3: TGTGCCAGCAGGGTCCAGGGACCGAACACTGAAGCTTTCTTT. This encodes CASRVQGPNTEAFF.

The chain uses TRBV19 and TRBJ2-6, with D maybe TRBD1 (5 bases). From germline, CDR1 is LNHDA and CDR2 SQIVND (reference sequence). This CDR3 has 15 amino acids. The germline V and J ends were trimmed by 6 bases and 0 bases, with 9 bases remaining between them. The CDR3 region is CASSDRPSGANVLTF. The CDR3, as DNA: TGTGCCAGTAGCGACAGACCCTCTGGGGCCAACGTCCTGACTTTC.

J is TRBJ2-7 and V is TRBV4-1, with D possibly TRBD2 on 6 matching bases. The V and J ends lost 0 bases and 2 bases respectively, with 23 bases between them. In germline, CDR1 is MGHRA, CDR2 YSYEKL. The CDR3 contains 19 residues. The CDR3 region is CASSQDRAGLAGPTYEQYF. DNA of the CDR3: TGCGCCAGCAGCCAAGATAGGGCAGGCTTGGCGGGGCCTACCTACGAGCAGTACTTC.

This rearrangement joins TRBV12-5 to TRBJ1-2, with 7 positions matching TRBD1. Looked up from germline, CDR1 is LGHNT and CDR2 is FRNRAP. Trimming cost V 6 bases and J 5 bases; bases outside gene matches: 9. The CDR3 loop spans 14 amino acids. The CDR3 nucleotides read TGTGCTAGTGGAACGACAGGGATTGGGTATGGCTACACCTTC. This codes for CASGTTGIGYGYTF.

This clone has only one observation. J is TRBJ1-5 and V is TRBV14; D is perhaps TRBD1 (5 bases). This CDR3 contains 13 residues. Germline values: CDR1 SGHDN, CDR2 FVKESK. The V gene lost 4 bases and the J gene lost 5 bases, with 9 bases spanning the gap. Written as DNA, the CDR3 is TGTGCCAGCAGCCTGGGACTAGATCAGCCCCAGCATTTT. Its translation: CASSLGLDQPQHF.

V and J are TRBV5-1 and TRBJ2-2; D not certain. Trimming removed 4 bases at V and 3 bases at J, with 7 bases between. Germline V gives CDR1 SGHRS, CDR2 YFSETQ. This CDR3 contains 13 residues. DNA for the CDR3: TGCGCCAGCAGCATGAAGGACACCGGGGAGCTGTTTTTT. It encodes CASSMKDTGELFF.

The chain carries TRBV5-1 and TRBJ1-1; 8 nucleotides match TRBD1. This CDR3 is 16 amino acids long. The germline V gene encodes CDR1 SGHRS and CDR2 YFSETQ. V was clipped by 1 base and J by 4 bases; unmatched bases: 9. CDR3 in amino acids: CASSLLTGELATEAFF. In nucleotides, the CDR3 is TGCGCCAGCAGCTTGTTGACAGGGGAATTGGCCACTGAAGCTTTCTTT.

J is TRBJ1-5 and V is TRBV6-1; no definite D call. Germline V gives CDR1 MNHNS, CDR2 SASEGT. Trimming left V 4 bases short and J 6 bases short, with 19 bases between. The CDR3 is 16 residues long. This chain's CDR3 is CASSGSERPLGQPQHF. For the CDR3, the DNA is TGTGCCAGCAGTGGGAGTGAACGGCCTCTTGGTCAGCCCCAGCATTTT.

V and J are TRBV5-1 and TRBJ1-1; the D gene is possibly TRBD1 (5 bases). V shed 2 bases and J shed 1 base, with 12 bases lying between them. CDR3 length: 15 amino acids. CDR1 and CDR2 from the germline V gene are SGHRS and YFSETQ. The CDR3 here is CASSFPGRSNTEAFF. The CDR3 DNA follows: TGCGCCAGCAGCTTTCCAGGGCGATCGAACACTGAAGCTTTCTTT. The full variable domain, rest sourced from reference TRBV5-1 and TRBJ1-1, is KAGVTQTPRYLIKTRGQQVTLSCSPISGHRSVSWYQQTPGQGLQFLFEYFSETQRNKGNFPGRFSGRQFSNSRSEMNVSTLELGDSALYLCASSFPGRSNTEAFFGQGTRLTVV.

The chain has TRBV7-9 and TRBJ1-2, with D possibly matching TRBD1 (5 bases). The CDR3 contains 13 residues. V gave up 4 bases and J gave up 8 bases, with 14 bases separating them. Germline CDR1 SEHNR, CDR2 FQNEAQ (reference sequence). The CDR3 DNA reads as TGTGCCAGCAGCTCAACCAGGGTTATAGGCTACACCTTC. Encoded protein: CASSSTRVIGYTF.

The chain is built from TRBV10-3 and TRBJ1-3; unclear D gene. Germline assignment: CDR1 ENHRY and CDR2 SYGVKD. V shed 10 bases and J shed 4 bases, with 14 bases lying between them. The CDR3 contains 13 residues. CDR3 in amino acids: CATSLAGGNTIYF. Written as DNA, the CDR3 is TGTGCCACCAGCCTGGCCGGGGGAAACACCATATATTTT.

The V call is TRBV3-1 (or the pseudogene TRBV3-2), the J call TRBJ2-7, with D perhaps matching TRBD2 (5 bases). CDR3 length equals 14 residues. Germline CDR1 and CDR2: LGHDT and YNNKEL (reference sequence). V gave up 1 base and J gave up 3 bases, with 10 bases separating them. CDR3 loop: CASSQASGIYEQYF. DNA of the CDR3: TGTGCCAGCAGCCAAGCTTCCGGGATCTACGAGCAGTACTTC.

The chain joins TRBV7-2 to TRBJ1-5, with TRBD1 identical over 7 bases. V was pared by 2 bases and J by 7 bases, with 11 bases of the junction left unmatched. The germline CDR1 and CDR2 sequences are SGHTA and FQGNSA. The CDR3 has 16 residues. The CDR3 DNA is TGTGCCAGCAGCTTAATCAAAGGGGACAGAGGGCAGCCCCAGCATTTT. Translating it yields CASSLIKGDRGQPQHF.

V usage is TRBV5-1 and J usage is TRBJ2-2, with a possible D match to TRBD1 (7 bases). V was clipped by 2 bases and J by 1 base, with 9 bases between them. The germline V gene has CDR1 SGHRS and CDR2 YFSETQ. CDR3 length: 15 amino acids. The CDR3 DNA is TGCGCCAGCAGCTTTCAGGGGGGGAACACCGGGGAGCTGTTTTTT. Encoded protein: CASSFQGGNTGELFF.

The rearrangement links TRBV5-1 to TRBJ1-1, with 9 bases that match TRBD1. V shed 1 base and J 0 bases; nucleotides not matched to a gene: 13. This CDR3 has 19 residues. Germline V gene lookup returns CDR1 SGHRS and CDR2 YFSETQ. CDR3 sequence: CASSLQQDRGGRMNTEAFF. In DNA form, the CDR3 reads TGCGCCAGCAGCTTGCAACAGGACAGGGGAGGAAGAATGAACACTGAAGCTTTCTTT. Full variable domain (remainder filled in from reference TRBV5-1 and TRBJ1-1): KAGVTQTPRYLIKTRGQQVTLSCSPISGHRSVSWYQQTPGQGLQFLFEYFSETQRNKGNFPGRFSGRQFSNSRSEMNVSTLELGDSALYLCASSLQQDRGGRMNTEAFFGQGTRLTVV.

The chain uses TRBV2 and TRBJ2-7, with TRBD2 identical over 14 bases. J was trimmed by 1 base and V by 3 bases; bases with no gene match: 2. This CDR3 region has 16 residues. Germline V gives CDR1 SNHLY, CDR2 FYNNEI. CDR3 loop: CASSEGLAGASYEQYF. CDR3 coding DNA: TGTGCCAGCAGTGAGGGACTAGCGGGAGCTTCCTACGAGCAGTACTTC.

The chain links TRBV20-1 to TRBJ1-4; D remains ambiguous. CDR3 length: 11 amino acids. V was shortened by 8 bases and J by 13 bases, with 17 bases between the two germline ends. Germline CDR1 and CDR2: DFQATT and SNEGSKA (reference sequence). The CDR3 is CSSTMRGRLFF. The CDR3 bases are TGCAGTTCAACGATGCGGGGTAGACTGTTTTTT.

This clone showed up just once. The V and J genes are TRBV11-2 and TRBJ1-4; the D gene is possibly TRBD1 (5 bases). Germline V lookup: CDR1 SGHAT, CDR2 FQNNGV. CDR3 length: 15 amino acids. V lost 3 bases, J lost 0 bases, and 8 bases lay in between. The CDR3 protein is CASSFRGPTNEKLFF. CDR3 nucleotides: TGTGCCAGCAGCTTCCGGGGCCCAACTAATGAAAAACTGTTTTTT.

This clone was seen only once. The chain links TRBV5-6 to TRBJ2-2; 8 nucleotides agree with TRBD1. The CDR3 contains 16 residues. CDR1 is SGHDT, CDR2 YYEEEE, per germline. V lost 6 bases to trimming and J lost 0 bases; unmatched junction nucleotides: 7. The CDR3 loop is CASINTTGANTGELFF. CDR3 in DNA: TGTGCCAGCATAAACACGACAGGGGCGAACACCGGGGAGCTGTTTTTT. Looking up the rest from reference TRBV5-6 and TRBJ2-2 gives the full variable domain: DAGVTQSPTHLIKTRGQQVTLRCSPKSGHDTVSWYQQALGQGPQFIFQYYEEEERQRGNFPDRFSGHQFPNYSSELNVNALLLGDSALYLCASINTTGANTGELFFGEGSRLTVL.